This TCR beta chain was observed in a study of cytomegalovirus exposure and HLA in healthy donors. V was trimmed by 2 bases and J by 5 bases, leaving 7 bases between them. The CDR3 spans 13 residues. Germline assignment: CDR1 SGHTA and CDR2 FQGTGA. With 60 Vbeta and 13 Jbeta primers, the PCR was carried out. Data came from immunoSEQ multiplex PCR; TCRdb stores just in-frame clones and leaves some out. The sample lists around 120,000 clones; about 80% were seen once. V gene TRBV7-3 combines with J gene TRBJ2-1; D is unresolved. This sequence was found in a man aged 50 to 59 in good health and CMV-seropositive. Sequencing used PBMCs. The CDR3 protein is CASSLAENNEQFF. The CDR3, as DNA: TGTGCCAGCAGCTTAGCGGAGAACAATGAGCAGTTCTTC.